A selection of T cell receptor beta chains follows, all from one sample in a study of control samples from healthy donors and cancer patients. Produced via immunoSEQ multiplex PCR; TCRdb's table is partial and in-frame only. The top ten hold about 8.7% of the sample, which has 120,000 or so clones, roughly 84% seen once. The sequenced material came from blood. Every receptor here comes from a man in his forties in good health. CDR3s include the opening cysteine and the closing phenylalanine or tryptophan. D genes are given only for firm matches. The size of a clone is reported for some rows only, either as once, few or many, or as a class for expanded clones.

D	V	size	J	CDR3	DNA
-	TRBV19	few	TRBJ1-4	CASSISRGRNEKLFF	TGTGCCAGTAGTATATCCAGAGGGCGGAATGAAAAACTGTTTTTT
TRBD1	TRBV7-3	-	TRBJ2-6	CASSFGTGTLGGANVLTF	TGTGCCAGCAGCTTCGGGACAGGTACTCTCGGAGGGGCCAACGTCCTGACTTTC
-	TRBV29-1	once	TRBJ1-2	CSALTENYGYTF	TGCAGCGCTTTGACGGAAAACTATGGCTACACCTTC
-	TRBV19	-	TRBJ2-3	CASSLSGADTQYF	TGTGCCAGTAGTCTTTCCGGAGCAGATACGCAGTATTTT
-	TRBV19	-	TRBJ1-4	CASSPTGFEKLFF	TGTGCCAGTAGTCCGACAGGCTTTGAAAAACTGTTTTTT
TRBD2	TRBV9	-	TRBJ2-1	CASSARLAGGDNEQFF	TGTGCCAGCAGCGCTCGACTAGCGGGGGGGGACAATGAGCAGTTCTTC
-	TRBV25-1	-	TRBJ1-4	CASSEGRRGYATNEKLFF	TGTGCCAGCAGTGAGGGCAGAAGGGGATATGCAACTAATGAAAAACTGTTTTTT
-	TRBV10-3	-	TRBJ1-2	CAIRPWNEGDYGYTF	TGTGCCATCCGCCCCTGGAACGAGGGGGACTATGGCTACACCTTC
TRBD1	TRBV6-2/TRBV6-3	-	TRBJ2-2	CASSYSPRQGAYTGELFF	TGTGCCAGCAGTTACTCACCGAGACAGGGGGCGTACACCGGGGAGCTGTTTTTT
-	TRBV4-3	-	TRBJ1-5	CASSQAIDSFNQPQHF	TGCGCCAGCAGCCAAGCGATAGACAGTTTCAATCAGCCCCAGCATTTT
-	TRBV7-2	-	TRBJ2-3	CASSLRGPNTDTQYF	TGTGCCAGCAGCCTTAGGGGACCAAACACAGATACGCAGTATTTT
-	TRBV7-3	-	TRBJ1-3	CASSLTGTGNTIYF	TGTGCCAGCAGCTTAACCGGGACTGGAAACACCATATATTTT
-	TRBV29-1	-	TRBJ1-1	CSFSSGLTEAFF	TGCAGCTTCTCATCGGGGCTGACTGAAGCTTTCTTT
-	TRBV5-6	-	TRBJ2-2	CASSIDLNTGELFF	TGTGCCAGCAGCATCGACTTGAACACCGGGGAGCTGTTTTTT
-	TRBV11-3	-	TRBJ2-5	CASSSSGGRETQYF	TGTGCCAGCAGCTCTTCGGGCGGTCGGGAGACCCAGTACTTC
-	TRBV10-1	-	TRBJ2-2	CATSGITGELFF	TGCGCCACCAGCGGTATTACCGGGGAGCTGTTTTTT
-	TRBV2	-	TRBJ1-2	CASSAGVVFYGYTF	TGTGCCAGCAGTGCGGGAGTCGTGTTCTATGGCTACACCTTC
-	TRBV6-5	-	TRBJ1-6	CAIGTGSPLHF	TGTGCCATCGGGACGGGGTCACCCCTCCACTTT
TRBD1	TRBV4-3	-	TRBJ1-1	CASSQGVGQENTEAFF	TGCGCCAGCAGCCAAGGAGTCGGACAGGAGAACACTGAAGCTTTCTTT
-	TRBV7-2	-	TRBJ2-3	CASSSPGSRTDTQYF	TGTGCCAGCAGTTCGCCGGGTAGTCGCACAGATACGCAGTATTTT
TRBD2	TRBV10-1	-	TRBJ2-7	CASSEGTSYEQYF	TGCGCCAGCAGTGAAGGGACTAGCTACGAGCAGTACTTC
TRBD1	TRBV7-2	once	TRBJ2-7	CASSSGLRGRSYEQYF	TGTGCCAGCAGCTCCGGGCTTAGGGGGCGTTCCTACGAGCAGTACTTC
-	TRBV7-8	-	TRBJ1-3	CASSLGPPGNTIYF	TGTGCCAGCAGCTTAGGCCCCCCTGGAAACACCATATATTTT
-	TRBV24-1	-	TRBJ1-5	CATSDSVSVPSNQPQHF	TGTGCCACCAGTGATTCCGTCAGCGTACCTAGCAATCAGCCCCAGCATTTT
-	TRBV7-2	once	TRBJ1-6	CASATGTRDYNSPLHF	TGTGCCAGCGCTACAGGGACACGGGATTATAATTCACCCCTCCACTTT
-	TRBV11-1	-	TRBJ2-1	CASSLGAGGTYNEQFF	TGTGCCAGCAGCTTAGGGGCAGGGGGGACCTACAATGAGCAGTTCTTC
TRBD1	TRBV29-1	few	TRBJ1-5	CSVSGTVDQPQHF	TGCAGCGTGAGCGGGACAGTAGATCAGCCCCAGCATTTT
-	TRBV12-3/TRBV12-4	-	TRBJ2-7	CASRGGSYEQYF	TGTGCCAGCAGGGGGGGTTCCTACGAGCAGTACTTC
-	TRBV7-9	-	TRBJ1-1	CASSLPVWGRGNTEAFF	TGTGCCAGCAGCTTACCGGTTTGGGGCAGAGGGAACACTGAAGCTTTCTTT
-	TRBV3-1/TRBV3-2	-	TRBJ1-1	CASSQVLAMNTEAFF	TGTGCCAGCAGCCAAGTGCTTGCCATGAACACTGAAGCTTTCTTT
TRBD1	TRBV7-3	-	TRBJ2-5	CASSDGQGETQYF	TGTGCCAGCAGCGACGGACAGGGTGAGACCCAGTACTTC
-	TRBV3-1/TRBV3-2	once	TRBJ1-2	CASSPRFGLYGYTF	TGTGCCAGCAGCCCCCGGTTTGGGCTATATGGCTACACCTTC
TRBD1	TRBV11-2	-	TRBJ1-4	CASSLDLGGSRNEKLFF	TGTGCCAGCAGCTTAGATCTAGGGGGCAGCCGGAATGAAAAACTGTTTTTT
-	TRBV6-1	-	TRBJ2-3	CASSEGAAAPDTQYF	TGTGCCAGCAGTGAAGGAGCGGCCGCTCCGGATACGCAGTATTTT
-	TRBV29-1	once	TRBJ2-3	CSVAFGGGTNTQYF	TGCAGCGTTGCGTTCGGAGGGGGGACGAATACGCAGTATTTT
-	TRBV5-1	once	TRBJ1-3	CASSLLGNTIYF	TGCGCCAGCAGCTTGCTTGGAAACACCATATATTTT
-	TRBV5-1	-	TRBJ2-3	CASSLRGTTDTQYF	TGCGCCAGCAGCTTGCGGGGGACCACAGATACGCAGTATTTT
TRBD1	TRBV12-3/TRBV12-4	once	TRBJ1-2	CASSLHRGGYTF	TGTGCCAGCAGTCTCCACAGGGGTGGCTACACCTTC
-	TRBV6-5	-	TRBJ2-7	CASRRTTYEQYF	TGTGCCAGCAGACGGACGACCTACGAGCAGTACTTC
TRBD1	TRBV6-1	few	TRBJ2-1	CASSEYSQQDRVFHEQFF	TGTGCCAGCAGTGAATACAGCCAACAGGACAGGGTTTTCCATGAGCAGTTCTTC
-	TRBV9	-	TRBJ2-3	CASSVEDTQYF	TGTGCCAGCAGCGTTGAAGATACGCAGTATTTT
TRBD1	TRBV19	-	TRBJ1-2	CASTSWTGAIPNYGYTF	TGTGCCAGTACCTCCTGGACAGGAGCAATTCCCAACTATGGCTACACCTTC
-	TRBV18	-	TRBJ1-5	CASSSGRNEPQHF	TGTGCCAGCTCCTCGGGCCGTAACGAGCCCCAGCATTTT
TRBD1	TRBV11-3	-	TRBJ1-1	CASGGQGNTEAFF	TGTGCCAGCGGGGGACAGGGGAACACTGAAGCTTTCTTT
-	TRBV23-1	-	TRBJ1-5	CASSQSGRAQPQHF	TGCGCCAGCAGTCAATCAGGCAGGGCCCAGCCCCAGCATTTT
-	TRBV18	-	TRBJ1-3	CASSPSSPSGNTIYF	TGTGCCAGCTCACCCTCGTCCCCCTCTGGAAACACCATATATTTT
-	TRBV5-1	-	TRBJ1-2	CASSLQRDDNNYGYTF	TGCGCCAGCAGCTTGCAGCGCGACGACAACAACTATGGCTACACCTTC
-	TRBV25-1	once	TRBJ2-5	CARPSTAFQETQYF	TGTGCCCGCCCCAGTACCGCGTTCCAAGAGACCCAGTACTTC
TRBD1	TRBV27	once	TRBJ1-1	CASSWDRGLTEAFF	TGTGCCAGCAGTTGGGACAGGGGTTTAACTGAAGCTTTCTTT
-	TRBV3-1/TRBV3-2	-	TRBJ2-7	CASSQEVGTYEQYF	TGTGCCAGCAGCCAAGAAGTCGGAACCTACGAGCAGTACTTC
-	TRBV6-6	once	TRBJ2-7	CASSYGGVVRADEQYF	TGTGCCAGCAGTTACGGCGGGGTGGTACGCGCGGACGAGCAGTACTTC
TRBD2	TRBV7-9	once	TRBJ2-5	CASSLVSSGQETQYF	TGTGCCAGCAGCTTAGTGTCTAGCGGTCAAGAGACCCAGTACTTC
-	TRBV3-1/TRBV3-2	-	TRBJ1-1	CASTRTGLRNTEAFF	TGTGCCAGCACCCGGACGGGCCTTAGGAACACTGAAGCTTTCTTT
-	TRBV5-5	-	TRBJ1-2	CASSPSNGVARVGYGYTF	TGTGCCAGCAGCCCCTCAAATGGGGTAGCCCGAGTCGGCTATGGCTACACCTTC
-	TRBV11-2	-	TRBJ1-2	CASSLVGFGYGYTF	TGTGCCAGCAGCTTAGTAGGGTTTGGATATGGCTACACCTTC
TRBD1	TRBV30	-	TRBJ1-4	CAWSPQGAGEKLFF	TGTGCCTGGAGTCCACAGGGGGCGGGTGAAAAACTGTTTTTT
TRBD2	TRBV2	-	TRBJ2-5	CASTGSQRGTQETQYF	TGTGCCAGCACAGGGTCCCAGCGGGGGACGCAAGAGACCCAGTACTTC
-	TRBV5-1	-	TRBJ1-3	CASSLAGPGRGNTIYF	TGCGCCAGCAGCTTGGCCGGACCGGGACGAGGAAACACCATATATTTT